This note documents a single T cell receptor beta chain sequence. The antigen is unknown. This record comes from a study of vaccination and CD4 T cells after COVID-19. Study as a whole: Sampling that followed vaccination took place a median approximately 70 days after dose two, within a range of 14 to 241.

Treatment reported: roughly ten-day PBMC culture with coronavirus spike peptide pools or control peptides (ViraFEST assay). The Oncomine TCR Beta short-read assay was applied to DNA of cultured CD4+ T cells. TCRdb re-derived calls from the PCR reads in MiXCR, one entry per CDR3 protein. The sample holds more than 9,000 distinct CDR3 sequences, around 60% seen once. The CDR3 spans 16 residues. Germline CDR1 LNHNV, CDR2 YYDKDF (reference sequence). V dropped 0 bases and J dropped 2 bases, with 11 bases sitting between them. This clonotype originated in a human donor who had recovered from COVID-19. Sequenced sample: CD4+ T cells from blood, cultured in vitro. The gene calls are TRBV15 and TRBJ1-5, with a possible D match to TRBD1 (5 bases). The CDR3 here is CATSRDPGIGNQPQHF. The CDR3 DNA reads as TGTGCCACCAGCAGAGATCCAGGGATTGGCAATCAGCCCCAGCATTTT.